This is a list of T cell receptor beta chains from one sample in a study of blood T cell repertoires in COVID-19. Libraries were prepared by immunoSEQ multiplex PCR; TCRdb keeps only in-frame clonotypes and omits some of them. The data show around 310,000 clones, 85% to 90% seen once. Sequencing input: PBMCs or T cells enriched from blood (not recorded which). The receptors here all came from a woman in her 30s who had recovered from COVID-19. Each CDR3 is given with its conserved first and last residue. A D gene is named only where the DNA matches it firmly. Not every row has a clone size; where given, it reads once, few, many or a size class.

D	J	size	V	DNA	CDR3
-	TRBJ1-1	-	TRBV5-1	TGCGCCAGCAGCTTGGGAGGGCCTAACACTGAAGCTTTCTTT	CASSLGGPNTEAFF
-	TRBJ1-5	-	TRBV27	TGTGCCAGCACCGAATATCGGGGTTCCAATCAGCCCCAGCATTTT	CASTEYRGSNQPQHF
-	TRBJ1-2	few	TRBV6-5	TGTGCCAGCAGTCCAGACGGGTCCTCCAACTATGGCTACACCTTC	CASSPDGSSNYGYTF
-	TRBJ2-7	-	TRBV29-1	TGCAGCGTTGAAGCATCAGGGTCCTCCTACGAGCAGTACTTC	CSVEASGSSYEQYF
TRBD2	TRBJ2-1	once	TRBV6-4	TGTGCCAGCAGTGAAGTGGAGGGGGCTAGCGGGAGGGATGAGCGGTTCTTC	CASSEVEGASGRDERFF
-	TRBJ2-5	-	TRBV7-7	TGTGCTAGCAGCTTTAACGGTCAAAGAGAGACCCAGTACTTC	CASSFNGQRETQYF
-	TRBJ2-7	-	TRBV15	TGTGCCACCAGCCCTGTGCGTAGCTCCTACGAGCAGTACTTC	CATSPVRSSYEQYF
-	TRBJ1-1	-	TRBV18	TGTGCCAGCTCAACCAAGGGGGGGGAGAACACTGAAGCTTTCTTT	CASSTKGGENTEAFF
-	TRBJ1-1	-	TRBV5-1	TGCGCCAGCAGCTTGGATCTGGGCTTCACTGAAGCTTTCTTT	CASSLDLGFTEAFF
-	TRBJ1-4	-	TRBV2	TGTGCCAGCAGTGAACAGGGTAATGAAAAACTGTTTTTT	CASSEQGNEKLFF
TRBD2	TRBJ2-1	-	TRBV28	TGTGCCAGCAAATCCCCCAGCGGGAGCTCCTACAATGAGCAGTTCTTC	CASKSPSGSSYNEQFF
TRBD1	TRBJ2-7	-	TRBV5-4	TGTGCCAGCAGCTCCCTCGGGACAGAGAGCTCCTACGAGCAGTACTTC	CASSSLGTESSYEQYF
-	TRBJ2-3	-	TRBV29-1	TGCAGCGCCATCGGTCAAAGCACAGATACGCAGTATTTT	CSAIGQSTDTQYF
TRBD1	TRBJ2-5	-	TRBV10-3	TGTGCCTCGAAGGACAGGGGAAGGGAGACCCAGTACTTC	CASKDRGRETQYF
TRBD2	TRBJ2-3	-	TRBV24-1	TGTGCCACCGGACTAGCGGGAGCAGATACGCAGTATTTT	CATGLAGADTQYF
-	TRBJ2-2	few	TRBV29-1	TGCAGCGTTGAGGGTGGGAGCACCGGGGAGCTGTTTTTT	CSVEGGSTGELFF
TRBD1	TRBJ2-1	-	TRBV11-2	TGTGCCAGCAGCTCGGCGACAGGGTCCAATGAGCAGTTCTTC	CASSSATGSNEQFF
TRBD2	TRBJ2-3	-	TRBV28	TGTGCCAGCACCCTTTCCCCCCAGGGAGGGGCGGATACGCAGTATTTT	CASTLSPQGGADTQYF
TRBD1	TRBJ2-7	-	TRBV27	TGTGCCAGCAGCCGACAGGGGGCTAGGTACGAGCAGTACTTC	CASSRQGARYEQYF
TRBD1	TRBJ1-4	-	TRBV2	TGTGCCAGCAGTTCGGACAGGGGCAATGAAAAACTGTTTTTT	CASSSDRGNEKLFF
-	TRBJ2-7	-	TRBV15	TGTGCCACCTCCCGCTCGGCCTACGAGCAGTACTTC	CATSRSAYEQYF